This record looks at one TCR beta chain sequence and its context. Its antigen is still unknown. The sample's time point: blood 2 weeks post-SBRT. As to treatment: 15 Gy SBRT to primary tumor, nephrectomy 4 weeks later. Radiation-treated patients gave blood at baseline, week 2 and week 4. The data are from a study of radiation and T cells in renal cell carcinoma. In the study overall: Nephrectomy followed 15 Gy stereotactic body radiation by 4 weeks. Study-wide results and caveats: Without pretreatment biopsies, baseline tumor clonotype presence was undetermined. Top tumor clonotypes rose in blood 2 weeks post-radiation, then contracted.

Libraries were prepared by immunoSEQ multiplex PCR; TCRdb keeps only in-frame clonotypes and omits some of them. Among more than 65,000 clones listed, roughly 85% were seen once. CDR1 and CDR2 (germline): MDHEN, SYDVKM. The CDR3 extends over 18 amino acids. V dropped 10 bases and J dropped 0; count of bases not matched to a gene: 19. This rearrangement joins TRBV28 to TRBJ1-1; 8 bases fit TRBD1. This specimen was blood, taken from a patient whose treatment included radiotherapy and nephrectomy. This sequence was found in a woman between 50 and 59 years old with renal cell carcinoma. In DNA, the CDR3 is TGTGCCACCTTACCGTGGGGAACAGGGGGGGGAATGAACACTGAAGCTTTCTTT. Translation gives CATLPWGTGGGMNTEAFF.